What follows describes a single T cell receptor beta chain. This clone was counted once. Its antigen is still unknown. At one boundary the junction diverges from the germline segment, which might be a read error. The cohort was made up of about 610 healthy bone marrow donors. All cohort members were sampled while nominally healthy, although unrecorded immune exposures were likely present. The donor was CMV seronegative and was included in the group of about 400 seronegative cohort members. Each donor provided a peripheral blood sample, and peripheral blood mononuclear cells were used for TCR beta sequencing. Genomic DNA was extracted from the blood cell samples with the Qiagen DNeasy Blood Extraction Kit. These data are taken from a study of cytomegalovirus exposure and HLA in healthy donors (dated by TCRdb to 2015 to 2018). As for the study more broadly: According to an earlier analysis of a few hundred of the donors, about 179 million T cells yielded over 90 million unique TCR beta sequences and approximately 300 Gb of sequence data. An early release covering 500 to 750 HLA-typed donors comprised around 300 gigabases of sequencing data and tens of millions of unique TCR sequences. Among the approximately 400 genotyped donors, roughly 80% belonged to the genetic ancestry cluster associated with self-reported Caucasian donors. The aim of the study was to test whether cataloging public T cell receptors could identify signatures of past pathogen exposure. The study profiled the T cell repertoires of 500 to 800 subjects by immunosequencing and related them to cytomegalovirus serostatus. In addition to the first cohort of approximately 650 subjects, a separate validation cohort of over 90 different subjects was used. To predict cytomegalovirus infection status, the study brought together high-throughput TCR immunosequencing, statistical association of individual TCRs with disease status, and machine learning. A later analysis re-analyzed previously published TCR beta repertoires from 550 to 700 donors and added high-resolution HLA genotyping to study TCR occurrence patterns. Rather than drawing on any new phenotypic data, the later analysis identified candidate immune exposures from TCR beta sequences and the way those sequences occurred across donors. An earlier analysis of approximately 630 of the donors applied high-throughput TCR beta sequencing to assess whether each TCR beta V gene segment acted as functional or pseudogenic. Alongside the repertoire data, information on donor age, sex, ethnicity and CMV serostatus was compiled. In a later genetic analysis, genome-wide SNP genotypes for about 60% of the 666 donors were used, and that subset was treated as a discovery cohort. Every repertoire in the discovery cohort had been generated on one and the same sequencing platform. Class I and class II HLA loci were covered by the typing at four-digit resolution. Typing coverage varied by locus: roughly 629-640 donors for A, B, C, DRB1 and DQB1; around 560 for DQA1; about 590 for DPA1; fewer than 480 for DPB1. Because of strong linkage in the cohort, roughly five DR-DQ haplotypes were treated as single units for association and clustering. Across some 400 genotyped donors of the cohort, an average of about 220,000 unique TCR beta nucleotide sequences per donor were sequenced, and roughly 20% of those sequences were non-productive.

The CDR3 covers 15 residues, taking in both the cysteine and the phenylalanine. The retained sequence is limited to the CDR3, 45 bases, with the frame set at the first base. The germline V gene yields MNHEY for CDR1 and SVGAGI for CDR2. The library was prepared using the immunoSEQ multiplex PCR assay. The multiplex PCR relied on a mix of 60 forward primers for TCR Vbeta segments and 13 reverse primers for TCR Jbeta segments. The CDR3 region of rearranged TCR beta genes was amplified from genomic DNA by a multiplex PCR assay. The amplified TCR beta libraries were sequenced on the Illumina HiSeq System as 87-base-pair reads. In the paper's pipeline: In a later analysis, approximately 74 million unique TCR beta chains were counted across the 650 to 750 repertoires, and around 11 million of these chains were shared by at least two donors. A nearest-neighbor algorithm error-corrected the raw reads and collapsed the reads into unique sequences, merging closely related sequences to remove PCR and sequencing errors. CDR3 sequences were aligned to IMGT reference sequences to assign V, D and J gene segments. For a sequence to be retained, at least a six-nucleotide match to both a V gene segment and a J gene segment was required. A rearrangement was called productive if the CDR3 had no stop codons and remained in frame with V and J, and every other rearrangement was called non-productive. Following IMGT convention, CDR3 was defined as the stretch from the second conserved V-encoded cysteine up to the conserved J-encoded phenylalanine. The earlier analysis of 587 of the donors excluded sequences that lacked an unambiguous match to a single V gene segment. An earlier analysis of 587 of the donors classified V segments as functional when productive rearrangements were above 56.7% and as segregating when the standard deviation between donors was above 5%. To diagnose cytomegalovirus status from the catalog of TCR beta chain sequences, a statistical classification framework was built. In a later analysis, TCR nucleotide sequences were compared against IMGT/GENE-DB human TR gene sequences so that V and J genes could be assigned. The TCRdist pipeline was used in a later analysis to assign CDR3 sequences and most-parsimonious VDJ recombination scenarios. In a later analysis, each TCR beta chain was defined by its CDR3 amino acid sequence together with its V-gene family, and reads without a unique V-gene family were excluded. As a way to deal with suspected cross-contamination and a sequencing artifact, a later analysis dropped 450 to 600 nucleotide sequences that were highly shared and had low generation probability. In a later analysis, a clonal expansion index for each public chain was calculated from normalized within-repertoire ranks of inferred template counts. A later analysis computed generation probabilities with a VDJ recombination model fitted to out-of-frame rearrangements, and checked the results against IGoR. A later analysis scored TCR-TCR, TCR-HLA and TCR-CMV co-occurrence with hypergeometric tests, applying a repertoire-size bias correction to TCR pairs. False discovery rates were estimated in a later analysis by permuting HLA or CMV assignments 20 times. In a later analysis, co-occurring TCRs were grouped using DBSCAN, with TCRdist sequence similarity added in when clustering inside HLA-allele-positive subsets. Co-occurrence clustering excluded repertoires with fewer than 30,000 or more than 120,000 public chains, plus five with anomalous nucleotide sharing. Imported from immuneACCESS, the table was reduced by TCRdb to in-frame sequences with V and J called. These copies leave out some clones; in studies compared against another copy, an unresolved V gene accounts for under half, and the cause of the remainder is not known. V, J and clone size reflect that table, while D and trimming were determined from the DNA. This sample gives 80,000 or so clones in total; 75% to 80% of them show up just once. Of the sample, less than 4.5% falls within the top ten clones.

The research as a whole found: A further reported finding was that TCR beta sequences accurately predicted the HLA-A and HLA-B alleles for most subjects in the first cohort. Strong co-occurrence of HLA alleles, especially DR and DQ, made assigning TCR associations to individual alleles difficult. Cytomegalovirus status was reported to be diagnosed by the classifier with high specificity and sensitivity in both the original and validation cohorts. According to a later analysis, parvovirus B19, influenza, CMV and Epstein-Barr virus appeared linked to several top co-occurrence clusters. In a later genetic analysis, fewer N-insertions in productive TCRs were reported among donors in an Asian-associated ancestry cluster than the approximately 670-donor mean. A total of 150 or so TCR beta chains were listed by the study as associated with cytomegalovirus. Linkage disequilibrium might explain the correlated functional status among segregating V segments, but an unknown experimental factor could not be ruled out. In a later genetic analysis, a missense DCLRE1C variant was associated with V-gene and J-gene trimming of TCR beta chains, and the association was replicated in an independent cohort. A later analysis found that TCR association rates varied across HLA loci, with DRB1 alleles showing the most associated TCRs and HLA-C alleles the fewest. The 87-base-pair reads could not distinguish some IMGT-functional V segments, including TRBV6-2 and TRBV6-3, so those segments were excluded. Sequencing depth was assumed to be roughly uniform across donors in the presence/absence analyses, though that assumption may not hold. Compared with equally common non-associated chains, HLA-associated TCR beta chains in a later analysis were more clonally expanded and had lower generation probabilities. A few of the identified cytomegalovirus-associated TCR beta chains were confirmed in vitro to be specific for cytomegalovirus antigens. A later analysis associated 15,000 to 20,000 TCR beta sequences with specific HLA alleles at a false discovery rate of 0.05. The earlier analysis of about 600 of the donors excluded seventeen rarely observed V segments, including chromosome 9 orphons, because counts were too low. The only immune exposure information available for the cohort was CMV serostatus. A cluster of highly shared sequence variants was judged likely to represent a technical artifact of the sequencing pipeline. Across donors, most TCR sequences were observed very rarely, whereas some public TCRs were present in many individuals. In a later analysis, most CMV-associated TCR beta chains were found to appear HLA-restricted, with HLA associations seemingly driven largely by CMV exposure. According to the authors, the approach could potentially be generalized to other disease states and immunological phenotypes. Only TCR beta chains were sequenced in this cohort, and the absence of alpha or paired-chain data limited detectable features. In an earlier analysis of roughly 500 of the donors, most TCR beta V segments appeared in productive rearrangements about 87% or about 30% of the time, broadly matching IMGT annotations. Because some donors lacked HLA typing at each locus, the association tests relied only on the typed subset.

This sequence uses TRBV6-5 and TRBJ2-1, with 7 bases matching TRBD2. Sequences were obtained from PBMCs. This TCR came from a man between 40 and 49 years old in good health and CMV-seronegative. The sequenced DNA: TGTGCCGGCAGTTACGACGGGACTATAAACAATGAGCAGTTCTTC. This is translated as CAGSYDGTINNEQFF.